A selection of T cell receptor beta chains follows, all from one sample in a study of T cell repertoires in cytomegalovirus infection. TCRdb used MiXCR to reprocess the reads, holding one entry per CDR3 protein. The sample has approximately 120,000 distinct CDR3 sequences; about 31% are singletons. No antigens are known for them. The sequences come from CD8+ T cells from cultured PBMCs, collected from culture after CMV antigen stimulation. These receptors were collected from a human donor in good health (CMV status not recorded). Some clones in this sample may be carry-over from other donors' samples. Both conserved end residues are part of each CDR3. Each record gives: CDR3 protein, CDR3 DNA, J gene, V gene, clone size, D gene. A D gene is named only where the DNA matches it firmly. Clone size appears in some rows only: once, few, many, or a class for an expanded clone.

CASSFPRRDMDREQYF,TGTGCCAGCAGTTTCCCCCGCCGGGACATGGATAGGGAGCAGTACTTC,TRBJ2-7,TRBV28,many,NA
CASSLDLGYEQYF,TGTGCTAGCAGCTTAGATCTCGGCTACGAGCAGTACTTC,TRBJ2-7,TRBV7-7,few,NA
CASSPAGGPGANVLTF,TGTGCCAGCTCACCAGCGGGCGGGCCTGGGGCCAACGTCCTGACTTTC,TRBJ2-6,TRBV18,NA,NA
CASSQEGRANEQFF,TGCGCCAGCAGCCAAGAGGGTAGAGCGAATGAGCAGTTCTTC,TRBJ2-1,TRBV4-1,few,NA
CASSQGPVSGNTIYF,TGTGCCAGCAGCCAAGGACCGGTCTCTGGAAACACCATATATTTT,TRBJ1-3,TRBV3-1,few,NA
CASSSQGRETQYF,TGTGCCAGCAGCTCACAGGGGCGAGAGACCCAGTACTTC,TRBJ2-5,TRBV7-6,NA,TRBD1
CASSSGLAGGVSSYEQYF,TGTGCCAGCAGTTCAGGACTAGCGGGGGGCGTAAGCTCCTACGAGCAGTACTTC,TRBJ2-7,TRBV12-3/TRBV12-4,many,TRBD2
CASSFGWEYQETQYF,TGTGCCAGCAGCTTCGGGTGGGAGTACCAAGAGACCCAGTACTTC,TRBJ2-5,TRBV7-2,NA,NA
CASSLAARNGNEQFF,TGTGCCAGCAGCTTGGCAGCTAGGAATGGGAATGAGCAGTTCTTC,TRBJ2-1,TRBV5-6,NA,NA
CASSLAASGGMNEQFF,TGTGCCAGCAGCTTAGCGGCTAGCGGGGGGATGAATGAGCAGTTCTTC,TRBJ2-1,TRBV7-9,few,TRBD2
CASSDSLRSTRLNIQYF,TGTGCCAGCAGTGACTCGTTAAGATCCACCCGATTAAACATTCAGTACTTC,TRBJ2-4,TRBV6-4,few,NA
CASDWVVGREQPQHF,TGTGCCAGTGATTGGGTCGTGGGGCGAGAACAGCCCCAGCATTTT,TRBJ1-5,TRBV19,NA,NA
CASSQIRGPNTDTQYF,TGTGCCAGCAGCCAGATCCGCGGGCCAAACACAGATACGCAGTATTTT,TRBJ2-3,TRBV6-6,NA,NA
CASRIRSNYGYTF,TGTGCCAGCAGGATAAGGAGTAACTATGGCTACACCTTC,TRBJ1-2,TRBV5-6,NA,NA
CASSQVASGANVLTF,TGCGCCAGCAGCCAAGTAGCCTCTGGGGCCAACGTCCTGACTTTC,TRBJ2-6,TRBV4-1,NA,NA
CASSLLGQTSGVSYNEQFF,TGTGCCAGCAGTTTATTGGGACAGACTAGCGGGGTATCCTACAATGAGCAGTTCTTC,TRBJ2-1,TRBV27,NA,TRBD2
CASSLSDVGRSTEAFF,TGTGCCAGCAGTTTATCGGACGTGGGTCGAAGCACTGAAGCTTTCTTT,TRBJ1-1,TRBV27,few,NA
CASSVGTLTGELFF,TGTGCCAGCAGCGTCGGGACTCTCACCGGGGAGCTGTTTTTT,TRBJ2-2,TRBV7-2,few,NA
CASSLYQGGYTGELFF,TGTGCCAGCAGTCTGTACCAGGGGGGGTACACCGGGGAGCTGTTTTTT,TRBJ2-2,TRBV27,NA,NA
CASSYVTGGYGYTF,TGTGCCAGCAGTTACGTAACAGGGGGGTATGGCTACACCTTC,TRBJ1-2,TRBV6-5,many,TRBD1
CASSLTRTGTYEQYF,TGTGCCAGCAGCTTAACTCGGACCGGCACCTACGAGCAGTACTTC,TRBJ2-7,TRBV7-2,many,NA
CASSFNLQPESSYNEQFF,TGTGCCAGCAGTTTTAACCTTCAGCCGGAGAGCTCCTACAATGAGCAGTTCTTC,TRBJ2-1,TRBV28,few,NA
CASSLVGGSAYEQYF,TGTGCCAGCAGTTTGGTTGGGGGATCAGCCTACGAGCAGTACTTC,TRBJ2-7,TRBV27,NA,NA
CASSYGGTDSYNEQFF,TGTGCCAGCAGTTATGGGGGGACAGACTCCTACAATGAGCAGTTCTTC,TRBJ2-1,TRBV6-6,NA,NA
CASSLDSTTDTQYF,TGTGCCAGCAGTTTAGACAGTACCACAGATACGCAGTATTTT,TRBJ2-3,TRBV12-3/TRBV12-4,many,NA
CASSYGGEDLDRDFMDTQYF,TGTGCCAGCAGTTACGGCGGGGAAGATCTGGACAGGGATTTTATGGATACGCAGTATTTT,TRBJ2-3,TRBV28,NA,TRBD1
CASSVNRGMNTEAFF,TGTGCCAGCAGCGTTAACAGGGGTATGAACACTGAAGCTTTCTTT,TRBJ1-1,TRBV11-2,few,TRBD1
CASTSPGLPYEQYF,TGTGCCAGCACTTCCCCGGGACTCCCTTACGAGCAGTACTTC,TRBJ2-7,TRBV6-2/TRBV6-3,NA,NA
CASSLGYRLAGSEQFF,TGTGCCAGCAGCTTGGGGTATCGACTAGCGGGGTCTGAGCAGTTCTTC,TRBJ2-1,TRBV7-9,NA,TRBD2
CASSPQHRVAYNEQFF,TGCGCCAGCAGCCCACAACACAGGGTGGCCTACAATGAGCAGTTCTTC,TRBJ2-1,TRBV4-1,many,NA
CASSRGGLVLGEQFF,TGTGCCAGCAGCCGGGGTGGGCTAGTGCTTGGTGAGCAGTTCTTC,TRBJ2-1,TRBV7-9,many,NA
CASRKTAGLLSYEQYF,TGTGCCAGCAGAAAAACAGCGGGGTTGCTCTCCTACGAGCAGTACTTC,TRBJ2-7,TRBV6-5,NA,TRBD2
CASSNSGTVNEKLFF,TGTGCCAGCAGCAATTCCGGGACAGTCAATGAAAAACTGTTTTTT,TRBJ1-4,TRBV7-6,many,TRBD1
CASSSTGSTDTQYF,TGTGCCAGCAGTTCTACGGGGAGCACAGATACGCAGTATTTT,TRBJ2-3,TRBV6-2/TRBV6-3,NA,NA
CASSEEIGILNSPLHF,TGTGCCAGCAGTGAAGAAATCGGCATTTTGAATTCACCCCTCCACTTT,TRBJ1-6,TRBV2,few,NA
CASSQDQDRPYEQYF,TGTGCCAGCAGCCAAGATCAGGACAGACCCTACGAGCAGTACTTC,TRBJ2-7,TRBV4-2,NA,NA
CASRGQENEKLFF,TGTGCCAGCAGAGGACAGGAAAATGAAAAACTGTTTTTT,TRBJ1-4,TRBV7-6,NA,TRBD1
CASAEPGPQETQYF,TGTGCTAGTGCCGAACCGGGGCCTCAAGAGACCCAGTACTTC,TRBJ2-5,TRBV12-5,NA,NA
CASSQGRAAREYGHTF,TGTGCCAGCAGCCAGGGTAGGGCAGCCCGCGAGTATGGCCACACCTTC,TRBJ1-2,TRBV4-1,NA,NA
CAVLGSGHTGELFF,TGTGCCGTCCTGGGTAGCGGTCACACCGGGGAGCTGTTTTTT,TRBJ2-2,TRBV7-9,few,NA
CASSPRRGVYNEQFF,TGCGCCAGCAGCCCTCGGCGGGGGGTCTACAATGAGCAGTTCTTC,TRBJ2-1,TRBV4-1,few,TRBD2
CASSLARLGDGELFF,TGTGCCAGCAGTCTAGCGAGGTTAGGGGACGGGGAGCTGTTTTTT,TRBJ2-2,TRBV6-5,few,NA
CSARDVSKDSYNEQFF,TGCAGTGCTAGAGACGTTTCTAAAGACTCCTACAATGAGCAGTTCTTC,TRBJ2-1,TRBV20-1,NA,NA
CASSQRTGGWTEAFF,TGCGCCAGCAGCCAGAGGACAGGGGGCTGGACTGAAGCTTTCTTT,TRBJ1-1,TRBV4-1,NA,TRBD1
CASSLTRGTYNEQFF,TGTGCCAGCAGTTTAACCCGGGGGACCTACAATGAGCAGTTCTTC,TRBJ2-1,TRBV27,NA,NA
CASSHSQETQYF,TGCGCCAGCAGCCACTCGCAAGAGACCCAGTACTTC,TRBJ2-5,TRBV4-1,NA,NA
CASSQTGMSNQPQHF,TGTGCCAGCAGCCAGACAGGGATGAGCAATCAGCCCCAGCATTTT,TRBJ1-5,TRBV2,many,TRBD1
CASSLAGFSTDTQYF,TGTGCCAGCAGCTTAGCAGGGTTTAGCACAGATACGCAGTATTTT,TRBJ2-3,TRBV7-2,many,NA